This T cell receptor beta chain was sequenced in a study of cytomegalovirus exposure and HLA in healthy donors. Broader study findings: The study flagged around 160 TCR beta chains as cytomegalovirus-associated. Confirmation in vitro established that three CMV-associated chains were specific for CMV antigens.

Comment on this clone: Its target is not known.

Clones were read by immunoSEQ multiplex PCR, and TCRdb kept only the in-frame ones, dropping some. Of around 94,000 clones in the sample, about 95% are singletons; the top ten hold 0.89%. Germline loops: CDR1 SGHDT, CDR2 YYEEEE. Trimming left V 3 bases short and J 7 bases short, with 10 bases between. This CDR3 is 13 amino acids long. The sequenced material came from PBMCs. This clonotype was sampled from a woman younger than 35 in good health and CMV-seronegative. This chain uses TRBV5-6 with TRBJ1-4, with D unresolved. The DNA for the CDR3 is TGTGCCAGCAGCTCCGAGGGCCCTGAAAAACTGTTTTTT. Amino acids: CASSSEGPEKLFF.